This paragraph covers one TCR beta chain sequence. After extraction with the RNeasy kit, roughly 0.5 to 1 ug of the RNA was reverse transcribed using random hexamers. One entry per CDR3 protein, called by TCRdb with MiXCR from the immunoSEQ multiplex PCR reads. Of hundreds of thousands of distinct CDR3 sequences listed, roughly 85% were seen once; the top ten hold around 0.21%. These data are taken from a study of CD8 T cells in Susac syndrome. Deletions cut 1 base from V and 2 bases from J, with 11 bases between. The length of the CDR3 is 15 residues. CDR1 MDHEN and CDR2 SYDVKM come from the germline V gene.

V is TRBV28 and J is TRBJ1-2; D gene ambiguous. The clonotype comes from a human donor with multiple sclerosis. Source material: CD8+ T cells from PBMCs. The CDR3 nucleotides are TGTGCCAGCAGTTTATTAGGCGGCGCCAACTATGGCTACACCTTC. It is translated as CASSLLGGANYGYTF.